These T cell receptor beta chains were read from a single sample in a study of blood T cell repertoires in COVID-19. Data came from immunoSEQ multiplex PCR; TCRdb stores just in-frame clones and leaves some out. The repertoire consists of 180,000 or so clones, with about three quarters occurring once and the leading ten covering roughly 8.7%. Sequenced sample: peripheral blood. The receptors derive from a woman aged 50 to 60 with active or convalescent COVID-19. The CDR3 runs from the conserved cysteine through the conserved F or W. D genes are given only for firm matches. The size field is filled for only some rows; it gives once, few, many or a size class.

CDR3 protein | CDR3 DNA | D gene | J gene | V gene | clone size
CASSHGTTGTNEKLFF | TGTGCCAGCAGCCATGGGACAACTGGGACTAATGAAAAACTGTTTTTT | . | TRBJ1-4 | TRBV5-4 | .
CASSLGGAKETQYF | TGTGCCAGCAGCTTGGGGGGTGCTAAAGAGACCCAGTACTTC | . | TRBJ2-5 | TRBV7-2 | .
CASSLVGTSGGAEQYF | TGTGCCAGCAGCTTAGTTGGGACTAGCGGGGGTGCCGAGCAGTACTTC | TRBD2 | TRBJ2-7 | TRBV7-2 | few
CASSSNYDRGDYGYTF | TGTGCCAGCAGTTCCAATTACGACAGGGGCGACTATGGCTACACCTTC | TRBD1 | TRBJ1-2 | TRBV27 | few
CASSFWSNEQFF | TGTGCCAGCAGTTTCTGGAGCAATGAGCAGTTCTTC | . | TRBJ2-1 | TRBV28 | .
CASSIGRAASNYGYTF | TGTGCCAGTAGTATAGGCAGGGCAGCCTCTAACTATGGCTACACCTTC | . | TRBJ1-2 | TRBV19 | .
CATSDWDGASGRAHEQFF | TGTGCCACCAGTGATTGGGACGGAGCTAGCGGGAGGGCCCATGAGCAGTTCTTC | TRBD2 | TRBJ2-1 | TRBV24-1 | once
CASSLEGGREQYF | TGTGCCAGCAGCTTAGAAGGAGGGCGTGAGCAGTACTTC | . | TRBJ2-7 | TRBV7-2 | .
CASRLRLALAGELFF | TGTGCCAGCAGATTAAGACTAGCTCTCGCCGGGGAGCTGTTTTTT | TRBD2 | TRBJ2-2 | TRBV7-2 | .
CAWRRDRAYNEQFF | TGTGCCTGGAGGCGGGACAGGGCGTACAATGAGCAGTTCTTC | TRBD1 | TRBJ2-1 | TRBV30 | .
CATLGLAAPSGELFF | TGTGCCACACTGGGACTAGCGGCCCCGTCCGGGGAGCTGTTTTTT | TRBD2 | TRBJ2-2 | TRBV19 | .
CSVSLRTANTEAFF | TGCAGCGTGAGCCTTAGGACAGCCAACACTGAAGCTTTCTTT | . | TRBJ1-1 | TRBV29-1 | .
CASSQDSAGGQETQYF | TGTGCCAGCAGCCAAGATTCAGCGGGAGGGCAAGAGACCCAGTACTTC | TRBD2 | TRBJ2-5 | TRBV3-1/TRBV3-2 | .
CATSDLVGGQGRIGELFF | TGTGCCACCAGTGACTTGGTGGGGGGACAGGGGAGGATCGGGGAGCTGTTTTTT | TRBD1 | TRBJ2-2 | TRBV24-1 | .
CSASGSSGGYNSPLHF | TGCAGTGCTAGTGGTTCGTCAGGGGGGTATAATTCACCCCTCCACTTT | TRBD1 | TRBJ1-6 | TRBV20-1 | .
CASRAGLARNEQFF | TGTGCCAGCAGAGCCGGACTAGCGCGCAATGAGCAGTTCTTC | TRBD2 | TRBJ2-1 | TRBV6-5 | .
CATSDPTGVGGYTF | TGTGCCACCAGTGACCCGACAGGCGTGGGGGGCTACACCTTC | . | TRBJ1-2 | TRBV24-1 | .
CASSYPFLRLRMNTEAFF | TGTGCCAGCAGTTACCCGTTTTTAAGACTGAGAATGAACACTGAAGCTTTCTTT | . | TRBJ1-1 | TRBV6-2/TRBV6-3 | once
CASSLGDRVGEQYF | TGCGCCAGCAGCCTAGGGGACAGGGTGGGCGAGCAGTACTTC | TRBD1 | TRBJ2-7 | TRBV4-1 | .
CASSLALAGGTYEQYF | TGTGCCAGCAGCTTAGCGCTAGCGGGAGGGACCTACGAGCAGTACTTC | TRBD2 | TRBJ2-7 | TRBV7-2 | .
CASSQGEDYGYTF | TGCGCCAGCAGCCAAGGAGAAGACTATGGCTACACCTTC | . | TRBJ1-2 | TRBV4-3 | once
CASSGAGEQYF | TGTGCCAGCTCAGGGGCCGGCGAGCAGTACTTC | . | TRBJ2-7 | TRBV10-3 | .
CASSLGRTGGSWHF | TGTGCCAGCAGCTTGGGTCGGACAGGGGGTAGTTGGCATTTT | TRBD1 | TRBJ1-5 | TRBV5-5 | once
CASSLGDRPEAFF | TGTGCCAGCAGCTTAGGAGACAGGCCTGAAGCTTTCTTT | . | TRBJ1-1 | TRBV7-8 | .
CASSLSGYSNQPQHF | TGCGCCAGCAGCTTGAGCGGTTATAGCAATCAGCCCCAGCATTTT | . | TRBJ1-5 | TRBV5-1 | few
CASTMGTGGDQTQYF | TGTGCCAGTACCATGGGCACAGGGGGCGATCAGACCCAGTACTTC | TRBD1 | TRBJ2-5 | TRBV19 | .
CASSGTSGGAFYEQYF | TGCGCCAGCAGCGGAACTAGCGGGGGGGCTTTCTACGAGCAGTACTTC | TRBD2 | TRBJ2-7 | TRBV5-1 | .
CASSQSGLISGNTIYF | TGCGCCAGCAGCCAATCGGGACTGATCTCTGGAAACACCATATATTTT | . | TRBJ1-3 | TRBV4-3 | few
CAISEGGGSSYNEQFF | TGTGCCATCAGTGAAGGGGGCGGAAGCTCCTACAATGAGCAGTTCTTC | TRBD1 | TRBJ2-1 | TRBV10-3 | once
CASSPYSGLAGAQFF | TGTGCCAGCAGTCCTTACTCGGGACTAGCGGGAGCTCAGTTCTTC | TRBD2 | TRBJ2-1 | TRBV28 | .
CASSFNRKGASGEQYF | TGTGCCAGCAGCTTTAACCGTAAGGGGGCGTCGGGCGAGCAGTACTTC | TRBD1 | TRBJ2-7 | TRBV7-3 | .
CASSREGPQETQYF | TGTGCCAGCAGCCGGGAGGGTCCCCAAGAGACCCAGTACTTC | TRBD2 | TRBJ2-5 | TRBV3-1/TRBV3-2 | .
CASSRQNYGYTF | TGTGCCAGCAGCCGACAGAACTATGGCTACACCTTC | . | TRBJ1-2 | TRBV7-9 | .
CASSREFNQPQHF | TGTGCCAGCTCGAGGGAATTCAATCAGCCCCAGCATTTT | . | TRBJ1-5 | TRBV7-2 | .
CASSPYRGDTEAFF | TGTGCCAGCAGTCCTTACAGGGGAGACACTGAAGCTTTCTTT | TRBD1 | TRBJ1-1 | TRBV28 | .
CASSLQGEGYTF | TGTGCCAGCAGTTTACAGGGGGAGGGCTACACCTTC | TRBD1 | TRBJ1-2 | TRBV12-3/TRBV12-4 | few
CASSQDGGGVSNQPQHF | TGTGCCAGCAGCCAAGACGGGGGTGGGGTGAGCAATCAGCCCCAGCATTTT | . | TRBJ1-5 | TRBV4-2 | .
CASSTGKLGNTEAFF | TGTGCCAGCAGTACAGGGAAATTAGGGAACACTGAAGCTTTCTTT | . | TRBJ1-1 | TRBV28 | .
CASSLGSGRGEQYF | TGTGCCAGCAGCCTGGGCAGCGGGAGGGGCGAGCAGTACTTC | TRBD2 | TRBJ2-7 | TRBV5-4 | .
CASSKRDRETDTQYF | TGCGCCAGCAGCAAACGGGACAGGGAAACAGATACGCAGTATTTT | TRBD1 | TRBJ2-3 | TRBV5-1 | .
CASSWADSTGELFF | TGTGCCAGCAGCTGGGCAGATAGCACCGGGGAGCTGTTTTTT | . | TRBJ2-2 | TRBV7-2 | .
CASSLGGERKNIQYF | TGCGCCAGCAGCTTGGGGGGCGAGCGCAAAAACATTCAGTACTTC | . | TRBJ2-4 | TRBV5-1 | .
CASRMGTGGGEQYF | TGTGCCAGCAGAATGGGGACAGGGGGTGGCGAGCAGTACTTC | TRBD1 | TRBJ2-7 | TRBV6-5 | .
CAISETAIANYGYTF | TGTGCCATCAGTGAGACAGCAATAGCTAACTATGGCTACACCTTC | . | TRBJ1-2 | TRBV10-3 | .
CASSPWTGDGGNTIYF | TGTGCCAGCAGCCCATGGACAGGGGACGGTGGAAACACCATATATTTT | TRBD1 | TRBJ1-3 | TRBV5-8 | .
CASSLGRDSYTEAFF | TGTGCCAGCAGCTTAGGCAGGGACAGCTACACTGAAGCTTTCTTT | TRBD1 | TRBJ1-1 | TRBV13 | .
CASSPLGRSYNEQFF | TGTGCCAGCAGCCCCCTCGGTCGCTCCTACAATGAGCAGTTCTTC | . | TRBJ2-1 | TRBV9 | .
CASSLGGGAIYEQYF | TGTGCCAGCAGCTTAGGGGGCGGGGCGATCTACGAGCAGTACTTC | . | TRBJ2-7 | TRBV7-2 | .
CASSLVISGVWASNEQFF | TGTGCCAGCAGCTTAGTAATTAGCGGGGTTTGGGCCTCCAATGAGCAGTTCTTC | TRBD2 | TRBJ2-1 | TRBV7-8 | .
CASSSRGQTEAFF | TGTGCCAGCAGCTCCAGGGGGCAGACTGAAGCTTTCTTT | TRBD1 | TRBJ1-1 | TRBV7-9 | .
CASSATSGGHGSGANVLTF | TGTGCCAGCAGCGCAACTAGCGGGGGGCATGGCTCTGGGGCCAACGTCCTGACTTTC | TRBD2 | TRBJ2-6 | TRBV7-8 | .
CASSFPRTGKFF | TGTGCCAGCAGTTTCCCCCGGACAGGGAAGTTCTTT | TRBD1 | TRBJ1-1 | TRBV28 | .
CASSGDADYGYTF | TGTGCCAGCAGTGGCGACGCGGACTATGGCTACACCTTC | . | TRBJ1-2 | TRBV2 | .
CASSYSKTGDTEAFF | TGTGCCAGCAGTTACTCGAAGACAGGGGACACTGAAGCTTTCTTT | TRBD1 | TRBJ1-1 | TRBV6-5 | .
CASSPTEGRGVYGYTF | TGTGCCAGCAGTCCGACGGAAGGGCGGGGAGTCTATGGCTACACCTTC | . | TRBJ1-2 | TRBV28 | .